This T cell receptor beta chain appears in the sequencing data of a study of T-cell reconstitution after alpha-beta-depleted transplantation in children. Findings and caveats of the study: About two months after transplant, alpha-beta T cells reportedly came from several hundred expanded graft clones.

Preparation of the TCRbeta library involved a method that used unique molecular identifiers. TCRdb ran MiXCR on the PCR reads and lists one entry per CDR3 protein. Altogether under 750,000 distinct CDR3 sequences are present, about 21% being singletons, with the ten largest covering 13% to 15%. This clonotype was seen ten or more times. Its antigen is unidentified. The receptor was isolated from a boy under two years old who had a stem cell transplant for acute myeloid leukemia, so the T cells may come from the graft donor. The source material was PBMCs, mostly from graft donor cells, sampled 360 days after TCRalphabeta/CD19-depleted stem cell transplant.

CDR3 protein: CATSDLGHGRTGLTRNTGELFF. In DNA form, the CDR3 reads TGTGCCACCAGTGATTTGGGCCACGGCAGGACAGGACTAACGAGGAACACCGGGGAGCTGTTTTTT. V gene TRBV24-1 combines with J gene TRBJ2-2, with D possibly being TRBD1 (7 bases). V was trimmed by 0 bases and J by 1 base, leaving 26 bases between them. Looked up from germline, CDR1 is KGHDR and CDR2 is SFDVKD. This CDR3 comprises 22 residues.